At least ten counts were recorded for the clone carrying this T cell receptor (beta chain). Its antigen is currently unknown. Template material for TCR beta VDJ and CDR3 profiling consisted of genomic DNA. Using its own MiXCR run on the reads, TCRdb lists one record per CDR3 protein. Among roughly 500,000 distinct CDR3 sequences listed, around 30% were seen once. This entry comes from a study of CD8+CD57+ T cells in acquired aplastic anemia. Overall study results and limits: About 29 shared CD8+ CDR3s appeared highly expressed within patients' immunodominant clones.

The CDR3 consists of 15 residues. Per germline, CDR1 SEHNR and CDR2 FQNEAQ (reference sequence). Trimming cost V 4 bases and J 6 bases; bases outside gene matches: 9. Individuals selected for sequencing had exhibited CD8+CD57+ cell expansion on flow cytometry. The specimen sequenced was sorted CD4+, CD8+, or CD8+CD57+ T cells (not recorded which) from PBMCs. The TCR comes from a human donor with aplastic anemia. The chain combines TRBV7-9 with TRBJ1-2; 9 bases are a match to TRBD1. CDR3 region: CASSSARGQGHGYTF. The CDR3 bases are TGTGCCAGCAGCTCCGCCAGGGGACAGGGCCATGGCTACACCTTC.